This T cell receptor beta chain was obtained from a study of regulatory T cells in long-lasting Graves disease. The authors built TCR beta libraries using iRepertoire HTBI primers and Arm-PCR of CDR3 regions. In TCRdb, the multiplex PCR reads were re-called with MiXCR into one record per CDR3 protein. Among about 440,000 distinct CDR3 sequences, around 17% were seen once, and the ten largest hold 23%. Time point given: newly diagnosed GD, antithyroid drugs for less than 3 months. Making the TCR library involved RNA that had been extracted from PBMCs. This clonotype was observed a few times. From germline, CDR1 is SGDLS and CDR2 YYNGEE. The CDR3 spans 14 residues. V was pared by 4 bases and J by 2 bases, with 5 bases of the junction left unmatched. These data were also reused for a study on T cells in Graves' hyperthyroidism and ophthalmopathy.

This chain uses TRBV9 with TRBJ2-7; 8 bases are a match to TRBD2. This clonotype was obtained from a woman under 30 with Graves disease. The sample was peripheral blood mononuclear cells (PBMCs), taken at new diagnosis, from a patient treated with antithyroid drugs. CDR3 amino acids: CASSTGTRTYEQYF. The CDR3 DNA is TGTGCCAGCAGCACGGGGACTAGAACCTACGAGCAGTACTTC.